This TCR beta chain was recorded in a study of identifying expanded T cells in peripheral blood. Study observations and caveats: Over around two and four weeks, about 15 and 18 clones changed, versus around 1.2 between replicates.

Points on this clone: Its antigen is not known.

Some clones are missing from TCRdb's copy, which holds only in-frame ones; the method was immunoSEQ multiplex PCR. The sample lists fewer than 130,000 clones; more than 85% were seen once. This TCR came from a person aged 18-70 years in good health. The sample was blood.

Written as DNA, the CDR3 is TGTGCCAGCAGCTCAGGGTGGCCGAGAGCCGGAGCTTTCTTT. Amino acids: CASSSGWPRAGAFF. V is TRBV14 and J is TRBJ1-1; weak D call: TRBD1 (5 bases). Trimming removed 5 bases from V and 10 bases from J, with 20 bases in between. Per germline, CDR1 SGHDN and CDR2 FVKESK. This CDR3 region has 14 residues.